The TCR beta chain described here comes from a study of cytomegalovirus exposure and HLA in healthy donors. Across the whole study: The Caucasian-associated ancestry cluster held 80% to 90% of 300 to 500 genotyped donors. General study points: According to the study, around 160 TCR beta chains were cytomegalovirus-associated. The authors excluded some V segments, including TRBV6-2 and TRBV6-3, as indistinguishable. TCR beta V- and J-gene trimming was later associated with a missense DCLRE1C variant.

PCR involved 60 Vbeta and 13 Jbeta primers. Repertoires were generated with immunoSEQ multiplex PCR, while TCRdb's copy carries only in-frame clones and drops some. The repertoire holds hundreds of thousands of clones, with approximately 88% as singletons. This clone was found a few times. The antigen remains undetermined. This CDR3 contains 14 residues. Germline CDR1 is MNHNY and CDR2 is SVGAGI (reference sequence). V dropped 1 base and J dropped 5 bases, with 12 bases sitting between them. This chain links TRBV6-6 with TRBJ2-7, with D perhaps matching TRBD2 (5 bases). Sequenced input: PBMCs. The origin of this receptor is a boy aged 2-9 years in good health and CMV-seronegative. In nucleotides, the CDR3 is TGTGCCAGCAGTTACTACGGGAAAAAAGACGAGCAGTACTTC. Translated, it gives CASSYYGKKDEQYF.